Following are 14 T cell receptor beta chains from one sample sequenced in a study of PD-1 blockade in classical Hodgkin lymphoma. All patients relapsed after autologous stem cell transplantation, and brentuximab vedotin exposure varied. Magnetic depletion of unwanted cells isolated CD4+ T cells from thawed PBMCs. This table comes from immunoSEQ multiplex PCR, and its TCRdb copy is limited to in-frame clones, with some not included. The repertoire holds 17,000 or so clones, with over 80% as singletons. Sequencing used CD4+ T cells from blood, obtained at baseline. The receptors here all came from a human donor with classical Hodgkin lymphoma.

This clone was counted a single time. This sequence joins TRBV5-1 and TRBJ2-3, with D possibly being TRBD1 or TRBD2 (5 bases each). CDR3 length: 14 amino acids. V was cut by 3 bases and J by 0 bases, with 8 bases left in between. Germline CDR1 and CDR2: SGHRS and YFSETQ. The CDR3 region has the DNA TGCGCCAGCAGCTACTGGGACAGCACAGATACGCAGTATTTT. Translation: CASSYWDSTDTQYF.

The V call is TRBV6-5, the J call TRBJ2-5, with 8 bases aligning to TRBD2. Trimming took 0 bases from V and 2 from J; bases not matched to a gene: 2. The CDR3 has 15 residues. CDR1 and CDR2 from the germline V gene are MNHEY and SVGAGI. The CDR3 coding sequence is TGTGCCAGCAGTTACTCGGCTAGCGGGCAAGAGACCCAGTACTTC. It yields the protein CASSYSASGQETQYF.

This clone was seen only once. The chain employs TRBV10-3 and TRBJ2-3; 8 positions match TRBD1. The germline CDR1 and CDR2 sequences are ENHRY and SYGVKD. V gave up 8 bases and J gave up 4 bases; unmatched junction bases: 5. This CDR3 is 13 amino acids long. As DNA, the CDR3 is TGTGCCATCCAGGACAGGGCGGCAGATACGCAGTATTTT. As protein: CAIQDRAADTQYF.

The chain has TRBV10-3 and TRBJ1-4; weak D call: TRBD1 (5 bases). The CDR3 is 13 amino acids. The V and J ends lost 3 bases and 7 bases respectively, with 9 bases between them. CDR1 ENHRY and CDR2 SYGVKD come from the germline V gene. In nucleotides, the CDR3 is TGTGCCATCAGTGACAGGGTTAGTGAAAAACTGTTTTTT. Its translation is CAISDRVSEKLFF.

The chain employs TRBV19 and TRBJ1-2; D is uncertain. Germline V gene data show CDR1 as LNHDA and CDR2 as SQIVND (reference sequence). V was shortened by 4 bases and J by 0 bases, with 9 bases between the two germline ends. CDR3 length: 14 residues. Here the CDR3 DNA reads TGTGCCAGTAGTACGGACCGAGCTAACTATGGCTACACCTTC. It encodes CASSTDRANYGYTF. The whole variable domain, remainder taken from reference TRBV19 and TRBJ1-2, is DGGITQSPKYLFRKEGQNVTLSCEQNLNHDAMYWYRQDPGQGLRLIYYSQIVNDFQKGDIAEGYSVSREKKESFPLTVTSAQKNPTAFYLCASSTDRANYGYTFGSGTRLTVV.

The rearrangement links TRBV5-1 to TRBJ2-5, with D perhaps TRBD1 (7 bases). V lost 2 bases, J lost 0 bases, and 11 bases lay in between. The CDR3 has 15 residues. Germline-derived CDR1 and CDR2 are SGHRS and YFSETQ. DNA of the CDR3: TGCGCCAGCAGCTTCCCAGGGGGGTACCAAGAGACCCAGTACTTC. Its translation is CASSFPGGYQETQYF. Full variable domain (outside the CDR3, taken from reference TRBV5-1 and TRBJ2-5): KAGVTQTPRYLIKTRGQQVTLSCSPISGHRSVSWYQQTPGQGLQFLFEYFSETQRNKGNFPGRFSGRQFSNSRSEMNVSTLELGDSALYLCASSFPGGYQETQYFGPGTRLLVL.

CDR3 amino acids: CATLGRDEKLFF. The CDR3 bases are TGTGCCACCCTCGGCAGGGATGAAAAACTGTTTTTT. The V gene is TRBV10-3, the J gene TRBJ1-4, with a weak D call TRBD1 (5 bases). Trimming cost V 10 bases and J 6 bases, with 12 bases left between them. Per the germline V gene, CDR1 is ENHRY and CDR2 is SYGVKD. The CDR3 covers 12 residues.

The gene calls are TRBV27 and TRBJ2-3, with D perhaps being TRBD1 or TRBD2 (5 bases each). CDR3 length equals 15 residues. The V end was cut by 2 bases, the J end by 4 bases, with 13 bases between. CDR1 and CDR2 (germline): MNHEY, SMNVEV (reference sequence). CDR3 in amino acids: CASSLRGAFPDTQYF. The CDR3 DNA sequence: TGTGCCAGCAGTTTACGGGGCGCCTTTCCAGATACGCAGTATTTT.

The chain is built from TRBV10-3 and TRBJ1-1; no firm D call. Germline V gene lookup returns CDR1 ENHRY and CDR2 SYGVKD. The CDR3 is 15 amino acids. The V gene lost 2 bases and the J gene lost 3 bases, with 13 bases spanning the gap. For the CDR3, the DNA is TGTGCCATCAGTGAGGGGTGGGGTGGGGACACTGAAGCTTTCTTT. This gives the protein CAISEGWGGDTEAFF.

The chain carries TRBV6-4 and TRBJ1-1; perhaps TRBD1 as D (6 bases). V was pared by 8 bases and J by 2 bases, with 18 bases between. CDR3 length: 15 amino acids. Germline CDR1 and CDR2: MRHNA and SNTAGT. The CDR3: CASQKEPGANTEAFF. The CDR3 DNA follows: TGTGCCAGCCAAAAGGAGCCGGGGGCTAACACTGAAGCTTTCTTT.

The chain recombines TRBV5-1 with TRBJ2-5; D is possibly TRBD2 (6 bases). The CDR3 has 14 amino acids. Germline-derived CDR1 and CDR2 are SGHRS and YFSETQ. V dropped 0 bases and J dropped 4 bases, with 10 bases sitting between them. The CDR3 nucleotides read TGCGCCAGCAGCTTGGGGGCGGGGCCAGAGACCCAGTACTTC. It specifies CASSLGAGPETQYF.

This chain links TRBV4-3 with TRBJ2-1; D is possibly TRBD1 (5 bases). There are 14 residues in the CDR3. V was trimmed by 0 bases and J by 10 bases, leaving 13 bases between them. The germline gives CDR1 LGHNA, CDR2 YSLEER. CDR3 DNA: TGCGCCAGCAGCCAAGATTTCCAGGGTGCAGAGCAGTTCTTC. Its translation is CASSQDFQGAEQFF.

The sample holds a few counts of this clone. This chain connects TRBV10-3 to TRBJ1-3; D might be TRBD1 (5 bases). The V gene lost 8 bases and the J gene lost 0 bases, with 14 bases spanning the gap. Per the germline V gene, CDR1 is ENHRY and CDR2 is SYGVKD. The CDR3 runs 15 residues. CDR3 bases: TGTGCCATCGGGGGAGGGCAGAGCTCTGGAAACACCATATATTTT. Translated, it gives CAIGGGQSSGNTIYF.

J is TRBJ2-7 and V is TRBV5-5; 7 bases match TRBD1. Germline CDR1 is SGHKS and CDR2 is YYEKEE (reference sequence). The CDR3 spans 15 residues. The ends lost 0 bases at V and 3 bases at J; junction bases unmatched: 6. CDR3 protein: CASSLAGQNNYEQYF. CDR3 sequence (DNA): TGTGCCAGCAGCTTGGCGGGACAGAACAACTACGAGCAGTACTTC. The entire variable domain, with the rest obtained from reference TRBV5-5 and TRBJ2-7, is as follows: DAGVTQSPTHLIKTRGQQVTLRCSPISGHKSVSWYQQVLGQGPQFIFQYYEKEERGRGNFPDRFSARQFPNYSSELNVNALLLGDSALYLCASSLAGQNNYEQYFGPGTRLTVT.